This TCR beta chain was retrieved from a study of OX40 agonist ivuxolimab in advanced cancers. Study as a whole: Cancers in dose escalation were hepatocellular, melanoma, renal cell and head and neck. Study-level points and caveats: Expanded peripheral T cell antigen specificity was not determined. On average, a greater number of expanded clones characterised CD8+ T cells relative to CD4+. Nonresponders included some who also had low normalized T-cell clonal expansion.

Concerning this clone: Its specificity is unknown.

Sequenced by immunoSEQ multiplex PCR; TCRdb stores in-frame clones only, minus some. The sample shows over 100,000 clones, 90% of them seen only once. V dropped 4 bases and J dropped 9; count of bases not matched to a gene: 12. This CDR3 has 17 residues. The V gene's germline CDR1 is SEHNR and CDR2 FQNEAQ (reference sequence). The TCR originated in an adult with an advanced solid tumor such as melanoma, head and neck, liver or kidney cancer. This material consisted of CD4+ or CD8+ T cells sorted from blood, taken in a trial of the OX40 agonist ivuxolimab. The chain links TRBV7-9 to TRBJ2-1, with TRBD2 matching over 13 bases. DNA for the CDR3: TGTGCCAGCAGCTCGGGGACTAGCGGGACCAATTCACGTGAGCAGTTCTTC. It codes for CASSSGTSGTNSREQFF.